This T cell receptor beta chain came from a study of early T cells in non-severe SARS-CoV-2 infection. For the study at large: Sequenced material consisted of bulk RNA (from unsorted whole blood), and chains were unpaired. Study-level findings and limits: Sequences matched to VDJdb favored anti-spike CD8 responses, while private and CD4 specificities were missed.

Germline V CDR1 and CDR2: SGHTA, FQGTGA. V shed 2 bases, J shed 7 bases, and the junction held 6 bases outside the gene matches. This CDR3 has 15 residues. This clonotype was observed at least ten times. What it binds is unknown. Individual cDNA molecules were tagged with unique molecular identifiers. TCRdb independently ran MiXCR on the 5' RACE reads; one entry per CDR3 protein. The sample consists of tens of thousands of distinct CDR3 sequences, less than 15% of them appearing once. The J gene is TRBJ2-1, the V gene TRBV7-3; 9 positions match TRBD1. The sequence derives from an adult who was a healthcare worker with PCR-confirmed SARS-CoV-2 infection or an uninfected control (not recorded which). The specimen comprised whole blood, sampled at baseline. CDR3 in amino acids: CASSLAGQGRNEQFF. The DNA of the CDR3 is TGTGCCAGCAGCTTAGCTGGACAGGGGAGGAATGAGCAGTTCTTC. The variable domain in full, with the rest retrieved from reference TRBV7-3 and TRBJ2-1, is GAGVSQTPSNKVTEKGKYVELRCDPISGHTALYWYRQSLGQGPEFLIYFQGTGAADDSGLPNDRFFAVRPEGSVSTLKIQRTERGDSAVYLCASSLAGQGRNEQFFGPGTRLTVL.